A selection of T cell receptor beta chains follows, all from one sample in a study of shared clonotypes between healthy human individuals. The protocol was immunoSEQ multiplex PCR, while the TCRdb copy is restricted to in-frame clones and leaves out a portion. This sample has under 1,100,000 clones; about three quarters occur once, and the top ten carry about 1.5%. Material: memory CD4+ T cells sorted from blood. These receptor sequences come from a man aged 18 to 35 in good health. The CDR3 runs from the conserved cysteine through the conserved F or W. The D gene is left open where the match is weak. The listing skips clone size in some rows; elsewhere it reads once, few, many or a size class.

clone_size d_call j_call v_call cdr3_aa cdr3_nt
NA NA TRBJ1-1 TRBV6-5 CASSYRQLGTEAFF TGTGCCAGCAGTTACCGTCAGTTAGGCACTGAAGCTTTCTTT
NA NA TRBJ1-3 TRBV7-9 CASISGESGNSGNTIYF TGTGCCAGCATCAGCGGGGAATCAGGGAACTCTGGAAACACCATATATTTT
NA NA TRBJ1-1 TRBV28 CASSSPGHQKGTEAFF TGTGCCAGCAGTTCCCCGGGACACCAAAAGGGCACTGAAGCTTTCTTT
once NA TRBJ2-3 TRBV5-1 CASSLDRKEDTQYF TGCGCCAGCAGCTTGGATAGAAAGGAAGATACGCAGTATTTT
NA TRBD2 TRBJ2-2 TRBV19 CASSIANLPGGAGELFF TGTGCCAGTAGTATAGCTAACCTGCCGGGGGGAGCCGGGGAGCTGTTTTTT
NA NA TRBJ2-1 TRBV7-8 CARPWGGDEQFF TGTGCCAGACCCTGGGGGGGCGATGAGCAGTTCTTC
NA NA TRBJ2-3 TRBV6-1 CASSLPDSTDTQYF TGTGCCAGCAGTCTACCAGATAGCACAGATACGCAGTATTTT
NA NA TRBJ2-2 TRBV4-3 CASSQDPGTTGELFF TGCGCCAGCAGCCAAGATCCCGGGACTACCGGGGAGCTGTTTTTT
few NA TRBJ1-5 TRBV12-1 CASSSPLGGRNQPQHF TGTGCCAGCAGCTCTCCCTTGGGGGGTCGCAATCAGCCCCAGCATTTT
NA NA TRBJ2-7 TRBV10-2 CASRRGDTAPYEQYF TGCGCCAGCAGGAGGGGGGACACGGCCCCCTACGAGCAGTACTTC
NA NA TRBJ2-7 TRBV2 CASAGWAYEQYF TGTGCCAGTGCGGGGTGGGCCTACGAGCAGTACTTC
NA TRBD1 TRBJ1-6 TRBV2 CASSGTGGNYNSPLHF TGTGCCAGCAGTGGGACAGGGGGAAACTATAATTCACCCCTCCACTTT
once NA TRBJ2-5 TRBV29-1 CSVGALGETQYF TGCAGCGTAGGGGCCCTGGGGGAGACCCAGTACTTC
NA TRBD1 TRBJ2-7 TRBV7-3 CASSPRAGQGAYEQYF TGTGCCAGCAGCCCAAGAGCCGGACAGGGGGCCTACGAGCAGTACTTC
NA TRBD2 TRBJ2-7 TRBV6-6 CASRERENYEQYF TGTGCCAGCAGGGAGCGGGAGAACTACGAGCAGTACTTC
NA NA TRBJ1-2 TRBV2 CASSEDGGTSNYGYTF TGTGCCAGCAGTGAAGATGGGGGGACTTCTAACTATGGCTACACCTTC
NA NA TRBJ2-7 TRBV19 CASSSSELPYEQYF TGTGCCAGTAGTTCAAGCGAATTACCCTACGAGCAGTACTTC
NA TRBD2 TRBJ2-7 TRBV5-6 CASSSGLAGDSYEQYF TGTGCCAGCAGCTCGGGACTAGCGGGGGACTCCTACGAGCAGTACTTC
once TRBD1 TRBJ2-6 TRBV5-1 CASQTGGAQGANVLTF TGCGCCAGTCAAACAGGGGGCGCCCAGGGGGCCAACGTCCTGACTTTC
NA NA TRBJ1-1 TRBV19 CASSITFTTEAFF TGTGCCAGTAGTATCACATTTACCACTGAAGCTTTCTTT
NA NA TRBJ1-6 TRBV9 CASSVQGTNNSPLHF TGTGCCAGCAGCGTACAGGGGACGAATAATTCACCCCTCCACTTT
NA TRBD2 TRBJ2-3 TRBV15 CATSRPGTSASDTQYF TGTGCCACCAGCAGACCCGGGACTAGCGCGTCAGATACGCAGTATTTT
NA NA TRBJ1-3 TRBV30 CAWSATWASGNTIYF TGTGCCTGGAGTGCGACATGGGCCTCTGGAAACACCATATATTTT
NA NA TRBJ1-4 TRBV6-6 CASSSLRGQKLFF TGTGCCAGCAGTTCCCTTCGGGGACAAAAACTGTTTTTT
NA NA TRBJ1-1 TRBV5-6 CASSFGQLNTEAFF TGTGCCAGCAGCTTTGGACAGTTGAACACTGAAGCTTTCTTT
once NA TRBJ1-6 TRBV14 CASSHSANSPLHF TGTGCCAGCAGCCACAGCGCAAATTCACCCCTCCACTTT
NA NA TRBJ2-5 TRBV21-1 CASSKGSRGQETQYF TGTGCCAGCAGCAAAGGGTCCAGGGGGCAGGAGACCCAGTACTTC
NA NA TRBJ1-6 TRBV7-9 CASSLQGLTNSPLHF TGTGCCAGCAGCTTACAGGGCCTTACGAATTCACCCCTCCACTTT
NA NA TRBJ2-7 TRBV27 CASSPRGRLTSYEQYF TGTGCCAGCAGTCCCAGGGGCAGGCTGACCTCCTACGAGCAGTACTTC
NA TRBD1 TRBJ1-6 TRBV10-3 CAISGGTVYNSPLHF TGTGCCATCAGTGGCGGGACAGTTTATAATTCACCCCTCCACTTT
NA TRBD2 TRBJ2-1 TRBV28 CASMGLAGAGNNEQFF TGTGCCAGCATGGGGCTAGCGGGGGCCGGGAACAATGAGCAGTTCTTC
NA NA TRBJ1-2 TRBV9 CASSVDVGQVGGYTF TGTGCCAGCAGCGTAGATGTGGGCCAGGTTGGGGGCTACACCTTC
NA NA TRBJ2-7 TRBV18 CASSPGVGYEQYF TGTGCCAGCTCACCTGGGGTGGGCTACGAGCAGTACTTC
few NA TRBJ1-5 TRBV30 CAWSRQADQPQHF TGTGCCTGGAGTCGGCAGGCCGATCAGCCCCAGCATTTT
NA NA TRBJ1-4 TRBV18 CASSPPGEKLFF TGTGCCAGCTCACCACCAGGTGAAAAACTGTTTTTT
few NA TRBJ2-7 TRBV10-3 CAISPTSYEQYF TGTGCCATCAGTCCAACGTCGTACGAGCAGTACTTC
NA TRBD2 TRBJ2-3 TRBV7-2 CASSRGGVGDTQYF TGTGCCAGCAGCCGGGGGGGAGTGGGAGATACGCAGTATTTT
many NA TRBJ1-6 TRBV11-2 CASSIGISYNSPLHF TGTGCCAGCAGCATCGGGATATCCTATAATTCACCCCTCCACTTT
NA NA TRBJ1-1 TRBV6-6 CASTYPDTEAFF TGTGCCAGCACCTACCCCGACACTGAAGCTTTCTTT
NA TRBD2 TRBJ2-2 TRBV10-3 CAISEMVGGPTGELFF TGTGCCATCAGTGAGATGGTGGGAGGGCCAACCGGGGAGCTGTTTTTT
NA NA TRBJ2-7 TRBV18 CASSPGRRFYEQYF TGTGCCAGCTCACCGGGACGGCGATTCTACGAGCAGTACTTC
NA NA TRBJ1-1 TRBV6-6 CASSYRGIYTEAFF TGTGCCAGCAGTTACCGGGGCATCTACACTGAAGCTTTCTTT
NA NA TRBJ1-1 TRBV21-1 CASSSNKDTEAFF TGTGCCAGCAGCAGTAACAAAGACACTGAAGCTTTCTTT
NA NA TRBJ1-3 TRBV5-4 CASSVTGSGNTIYF TGTGCCAGCAGCGTTACAGGGTCTGGAAACACCATATATTTT
few NA TRBJ1-2 TRBV7-9 CASSLVAGSMGYTF TGTGCCAGCAGCTTAGTCGCAGGATCTATGGGCTACACCTTC
NA NA TRBJ1-1 TRBV5-1 CASSLAGGAQAFF TGCGCCAGCAGCTTGGCCGGGGGGGCCCAAGCTTTCTTT
many TRBD1 TRBJ1-2 TRBV27 CASSFRGANYGYTF TGTGCCAGCAGTTTCAGGGGGGCGAACTATGGCTACACCTTC
many NA TRBJ2-7 TRBV19 CASSIPGSYEQYF TGTGCCAGTAGTATCCCCGGGTCCTACGAGCAGTACTTC